This TCR beta chain stems from a study of cytomegalovirus exposure and HLA in healthy donors. Overall study results and limits: Data from an earlier analysis indicated that most TCR beta V segments were productive either about 90% or about 30% of the time. When the data were analyzed later, several of the most significant clusters appeared to be linked to common viral pathogens.

Unmatched junction bases numbered 5, after V lost 4 bases and J lost 3 bases. CDR1 and CDR2 from the germline V gene are SGHVS and FQNEAQ. The CDR3 loop spans 14 amino acids. Regarding donors, all were healthy bone marrow donors. While unrecorded immune exposures were likely, the donors were nominally healthy when sampled. A word on this clone: Antigen unknown.

With 60 Vbeta and 13 Jbeta primers, the PCR was carried out. TCRdb's copy holds only in-frame clones and misses some; the assay was immunoSEQ multiplex PCR. The sample carries around 90,000 clones, around 78% recorded once. The source of this sequence is a young man in good health and CMV-seronegative. Input material: PBMCs. V gene TRBV7-8 combines with J gene TRBJ2-7; 8 bases fit TRBD1. CDR3 sequence (DNA): TGTGCCAGCAGCTCGACAGGGGTAAACTACGAGCAGTACTTC. Translating it yields CASSSTGVNYEQYF.